This T cell receptor beta chain is from a study of T cell responses to AZD1222 COVID-19 vaccine (dated by TCRdb to 2020 to 2023). Study-wide context: Because spike-specific TCR depth and breadth did not differ between the two schedules, AZD1222 recipients who got a second dose at roughly 4 weeks were pooled with those who got a second dose at roughly 12 weeks. TCR sequencing was performed for roughly 240 trial participants, of whom 200 to 220 were given two doses of AZD1222 and some 26 were given two doses of MenACWY control vaccine. Trial participants were enrolled by age into subgroups of 18-55, 56-69 and 70-plus years, and roughly 150, 30 and 60 TCR-sequenced participants, respectively, were included in these subgroups. The investigation overall reported the following: No day 14 peak-response samples were available, so repertoires were characterized only after the peak T cell response. The 56-69-year group was small, and its depth increase did not reach significance, likely because of low power. Reportedly, close to half of the unique spike-specific TCRs recognized epitopes lying outside the regions that are mutated in the B.1.351 and B.1.1.7 variants. Participants were mostly white British, with more females than males. The authors suggested clonal diversity may have been underestimated. The whole spike protein was spanned by vaccine-associated CD4 TCRs, and dominant responses were seen in regions 160-218 and 743-854. A significant rise in spike-specific TCR breadth and depth was observed after two AZD1222 doses relative to day 0 and relative to MenACWY recipients. Conclusions about previously exposed vaccinees are limited because only five or six AZD1222 recipients were SARS-CoV-2 seropositive at baseline.

Of note for this clone: Its specific antigen is unknown. Per-base qualities were not stored, and no clone one base away is much larger.

CDR1 and CDR2, looked up from the germline V gene, are SNHLY and FYNNEI. The CDR3 sequence holds 15 residues, the cysteine and phenylalanine included. Solely the CDR3 DNA is kept, with 45 bases framed from the first base. Deletion took 4 bases off V and 7 bases off J, with a span of 14 bases between the germline ends. The time point label for this specimen denotes: baseline before first vaccination. Vaccinee samples were obtained from the UK trials COV001 and COV002, which included a single-blind randomized controlled phase 2/3 trial of AZD1222 (ChAdOx1 nCoV-19) in healthy adults. For TCRbeta chain sequencing, PBMC samples from trial participants were taken at day 0 and at day 28 after the second dose. The CDR3 regions of human TCRbeta chains were analyzed by immunosequencing. The authors' pipeline ran thus. Repertoire TCRs were matched against a reference library of SARS-CoV-2-specific TCRs generated with the MIRA antigen-specificity platform. Breadth was defined as the fraction of unique TCRs that were SARS-CoV-2-associated. Depth was defined as the fraction of total T cells that were SARS-CoV-2-associated. Using the MIRA data, every spike-specific TCR was mapped to the spike region that the TCR reacted to and assigned to either a CD4 or a CD8 class. Log10-transformed breadth and depth values were compared by one-way ANOVA with Sidak's multiple comparisons tests. TCRdb limited this immuneACCESS table to in-frame rearrangements with V and J called. A share of clones is missing; checked studies link under half to unresolved V genes, and the rest is unexplained. V and J calls and clone size come straight from that table; D and trimming were deduced from the DNA. The sample contains more than 70,000 clones, about 85% of them found a single time. Clones ranked in the top ten supply approximately 1.5% of the sample.

This clonotype was sampled from an adult in good health. The material sequenced was peripheral blood, taken on day 0 of AZD1222 vaccination. Recombination connected TRBV2 to TRBJ1-6; TRBD1 is possibly the D segment (5 matching bases). The DNA is TGTGCCAGCAGTGCATGGGGGGGACCAAATTCACCCCTCCACTTT. Translation gives CASSAWGGPNSPLHF.